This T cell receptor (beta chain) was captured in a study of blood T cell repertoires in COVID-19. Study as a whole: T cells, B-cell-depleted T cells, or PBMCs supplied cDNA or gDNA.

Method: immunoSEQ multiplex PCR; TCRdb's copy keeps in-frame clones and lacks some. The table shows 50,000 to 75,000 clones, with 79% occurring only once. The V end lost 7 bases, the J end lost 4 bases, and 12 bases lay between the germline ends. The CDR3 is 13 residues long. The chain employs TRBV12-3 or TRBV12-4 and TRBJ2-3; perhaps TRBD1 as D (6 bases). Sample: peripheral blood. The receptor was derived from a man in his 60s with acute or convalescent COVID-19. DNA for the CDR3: TGTGCCAGCACCCGGGACACTTCAGATACGCAGTATTTT. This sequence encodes CASTRDTSDTQYF.